This TCR beta chain was recorded in a study of CD8 T cells in acute hepatitis C reinfection. General study points: CDR3 sequences shared with other epitopes were rare. One of thirteen outcome-independent public clonotypes used V04-02/J02-02.

As for this clone: Antigen: not known.

The time point is: naive CD8 control sorted from an acute-time-point sample. Surface staining used CD3, CD8 and CD45RO, with dead cells excluded. The method was immunoSEQ multiplex PCR; TCRdb's version includes in-frame clones alone and lacks a portion of them. Of about 38,000 clones listed, around 85% are singletons. The sequence came from a young woman who spontaneously cleared hepatitis C infection. Material: naive CD8+ T cells from PBMCs.

This CDR3 reads CASSVGTSGIDEQFF. The CDR3 DNA sequence: TGTGCCAGCAGCGTTGGGACTAGCGGGATAGATGAGCAGTTCTTC. The rearrangement joins TRBV9 to TRBJ2-1; 13 bases are shared with TRBD2. With V trimmed by 2 bases and J by 8 bases, 4 bases remained unmatched. The CDR3 loop spans 15 amino acids. Germline V gene data show CDR1 as SGDLS and CDR2 as YYNGEE.